The 32 T cell receptor beta chains below were found in one sample sequenced in a study of T cell responses to AZD1222 COVID-19 vaccine. Libraries were prepared by immunoSEQ multiplex PCR; TCRdb keeps only in-frame clonotypes and omits some of them. The repertoire includes fewer than 200,000 clones, roughly 94% of them detected once, and around 1.5% sits in the top ten. Sequencing used peripheral blood, obtained 28 days after the second AZD1222 dose. The receptors were sampled from an adult who received the AZD1222 COVID-19 vaccine.

This clone was seen once. The J gene is TRBJ1-4, the V gene TRBV3-1 (or the pseudogene TRBV3-2); 7 nucleotides match TRBD1. This CDR3 contains 15 residues. Germline values: CDR1 LGHDT, CDR2 YNNKEL (reference sequence). V was pared by 3 bases and J by 6 bases, with 7 bases of the junction left unmatched. CDR3 region: CASSQSTGVDEKLFF. CDR3 DNA: TGTGCCAGCAGCCAGAGTACAGGGGTGGATGAAAAACTGTTTTTT.

CDR3 bases: TGTGCCTGGAGTGTTCACGGTCATAATTCACCCCTCCACTTT. Amino acid sequence: CAWSVHGHNSPLHF. The chain has TRBV30 and TRBJ1-6, with D hard to call. V was shortened by 0 bases and J by 5 bases, with 8 bases between the two germline ends. Germline V gene data show CDR1 as GTSNPN and CDR2 as SVGIG (reference sequence). This CDR3 has 14 amino acids.

The rearrangement uses TRBV21-1 and TRBJ2-4. TRBV21-1 is given as a pseudogene. The CDR3 length is 18 residues. CDR3 sequence: CASSKLPGARPPKNIQYF. DNA for the CDR3: TGTGCCAGCAGCAAATTGCCCGGGGCGCGACCGCCCAAAAACATTCAGTACTTC.

J is TRBJ1-2 and V is TRBV6-1, with 8 nucleotides matching TRBD1. Germline V gene lookup returns CDR1 MNHNS and CDR2 SASEGT. V shed 3 bases, J shed 7 bases, and the junction held 4 bases outside the gene matches. This CDR3 has 13 amino acids. CDR3 sequence: CASSDWGTGGYTF. CDR3 DNA: TGTGCCAGCAGTGATTGGGGGACAGGTGGCTACACCTTC.

V is TRBV19 and J is TRBJ1-1; 8 positions agree with TRBD1. Germline V CDR1 and CDR2: LNHDA, SQIVND (reference sequence). V trimming: 9 bases; J trimming: 5 bases; junction bases outside the gene matches: 8. The CDR3 consists of 13 residues. The CDR3 nucleotides are TGTGCCAGCAACCAGGGGGCGTGGACTGAAGCTTTCTTT. It yields the protein CASNQGAWTEAFF.

The chain links TRBV28 to TRBJ2-5; possible D gene TRBD2, 5 bases. The CDR3 is 13 amino acids. The germline V and J ends were trimmed by 3 bases and 5 bases, with 10 bases remaining between them. Germline CDR1 and CDR2: MDHEN and SYDVKM. CDR3 in DNA: TGTGCCAGCAGTTTCGAGGGCCGGGAGACCCAGTACTTC. Its protein is CASSFEGRETQYF.

The chain combines TRBV18 with TRBJ1-1, with D possibly TRBD1 on 5 matching bases. The CDR3 contains 15 residues. V lost 1 base and J 1 base, leaving 10 bases between the germline ends. Looked up from germline, CDR1 is KGHSH and CDR2 is LQKENI. The CDR3 bases are TGTGCCAGCTCACCACGGGAGCAGGGGAACACTGAAGCTTTCTTT. This gives the protein CASSPREQGNTEAFF.

This chain links TRBV9 with TRBJ1-2; D not resolved. The CDR3 consists of 14 residues. Germline V CDR1 and CDR2: SGDLS, YYNGEE. Trimming removed 3 bases from V and 4 bases from J, with 13 bases in between. Written as DNA, the CDR3 is TGTGCCAGCAGCGACCCGTTAGGACCCTATGGCTACACCTTC. Translating gives CASSDPLGPYGYTF.

This chain joins TRBV27 and TRBJ2-1; 7 bases are shared with TRBD2. CDR1 is MNHEY and CDR2 is SMNVEV in the germline V gene (reference sequence). The ends lost 9 bases at V and 4 bases at J; junction bases unmatched: 9. There are 14 residues in the CDR3. CDR3: CASNTQGGYNEQFF. CDR3 DNA sequence: TGTGCCAGTAATACCCAGGGAGGGTACAATGAGCAGTTCTTC.

The V call is TRBV28, the J call TRBJ1-1; D may be TRBD1 (6 bases). CDR1 and CDR2 from the germline V gene are MDHEN and SYDVKM. Between the trimmed V and J ends, which lost 5 bases and 0 bases, there was a span of 13 bases. The CDR3 extends over 15 amino acids. The CDR3 is CASSPWTVLNTEAFF. CDR3 bases: TGTGCCAGCAGTCCGTGGACAGTCTTGAACACTGAAGCTTTCTTT.

The rearrangement joins TRBV9 to TRBJ1-2; 10 nucleotides agree with TRBD1. Trimming cost V 4 bases and J 4 bases; bases outside gene matches: 7. Per the germline V gene, CDR1 is SGDLS and CDR2 is YYNGEE. The CDR3 contains 15 residues. As DNA, the CDR3 is TGTGCCAGCAGCTCGACAGGGGGCGCAGGCTATGGCTACACCTTC. It translates to CASSSTGGAGYGYTF.

Details on this clone: The sample carries other DNA sequences with the same CDR3. This chain joins TRBV6-5 and TRBJ2-6, with D hard to call. Trimming removed 1 base at V and 0 bases at J, with 1 base between. The CDR3 has 14 amino acids. Germline V gives CDR1 MNHEY, CDR2 SVGAGI. For the CDR3, the DNA is TGTGCCAGCAGTTACTTCTCTGGGGCCAACGTCCTGACTTTC. Translation: CASSYFSGANVLTF.

This chain links TRBV11-2 with TRBJ1-5; D is possibly TRBD1 (5 bases). The V end lost 0 bases, the J end lost 6 bases, and 18 bases lay between the germline ends. The CDR3 is 17 amino acids. Germline V gives CDR1 SGHAT, CDR2 FQNNGV. Written as DNA, the CDR3 is TGTGCCAGCAGCTTAGATGGAGGGGTCGGCGGCGGTCAGCCCCAGCATTTT. Protein sequence: CASSLDGGVGGGQPQHF.

This sequence joins TRBV7-6 and TRBJ2-3, with 15 positions matching TRBD2. CDR3 length: 21 amino acids. The germline CDR1 and CDR2 sequences are SGHVS and FNYEAQ. The ends lost 0 bases at V and 4 bases at J; junction bases unmatched: 14. This CDR3 reads CASSLASAAGLAGGTSDTQYF. The CDR3 nucleotides are TGTGCCAGCAGCTTAGCGAGTGCAGCGGGACTAGCGGGGGGAACCTCAGATACGCAGTATTTT.

The rearrangement joins TRBV19 to TRBJ1-3; D ambiguous. In germline, CDR1 is LNHDA, CDR2 SQIVND (reference sequence). Between the trimmed V and J ends, which lost 7 bases and 0 bases, there was a span of 10 bases. The CDR3 spans 14 residues. CDR3 nucleotides: TGTGCCAGTACCTCGGAGGTCTCTGGAAACACCATATATTTT. Its translation is CASTSEVSGNTIYF.

The chain uses TRBV2 and TRBJ2-6; tentative D call: TRBD1 (6 bases). The CDR3 is 17 residues long. V lost 6 bases and J lost 1, with 16 bases in between. Germline loops: CDR1 SNHLY, CDR2 FYNNEI. CDR3 protein: CASRLIKTGSGANVLTF. CDR3 bases: TGTGCCAGCAGACTAATTAAAACAGGGTCTGGGGCCAACGTCCTGACTTTC.

In this sample, this clone turned up a few times. The chain employs TRBV6-4 and TRBJ1-1, with D tentatively TRBD1 (5 bases). The CDR3 extends over 13 amino acids. Deletions cut 2 bases from V and 2 bases from J, with 6 bases between. Per germline, CDR1 MRHNA and CDR2 SNTAGT. The CDR3 region is CASSDRDNTEAFF. CDR3 DNA sequence: TGTGCCAGCAGTGACCGGGACAACACTGAAGCTTTCTTT.

This chain uses TRBV15 with TRBJ2-7; D is uncertain. CDR1 is LNHNV and CDR2 is YYDKDF in the germline V gene (reference sequence). Trimming stripped 3 bases from V and 5 bases from J, with 8 bases between. The CDR3 is 12 amino acids. The CDR3 sequence: CATSSMGNEQYF. In nucleotides, the CDR3 is TGTGCCACCAGCAGCATGGGCAACGAGCAGTACTTC.

The chain carries TRBV27 and TRBJ2-7; 9 nucleotides line up with TRBD1. The J segment lost 2 bases and the V segment lost 7 bases, leaving 18 bases of the junction unmatched. The length of the CDR3 is 18 residues. Germline lookup yields CDR1 MNHEY and CDR2 SMNVEV (reference sequence). The CDR3 DNA follows: TGTGCCAGCACCCCAAGTCCCGGGACAGGGACGAACACCTACGAGCAGTACTTC. Its protein is CASTPSPGTGTNTYEQYF.

The chain uses TRBV7-2 and TRBJ1-2; D gene ambiguous. This CDR3 has 15 amino acids. Trimming cost V 1 base and J 3 bases, with 12 bases left between them. Germline CDR1 SGHTA, CDR2 FQGNSA. DNA of the CDR3: TGTGCCAGCAGCTTAGATAAGGGTCCCCACTATGGCTACACCTTC. It specifies CASSLDKGPHYGYTF.

V is TRBV19 and J is TRBJ1-4; D not certain. The CDR3 spans 14 residues. V was trimmed by 3 bases and J by 3 bases, leaving 8 bases between them. Germline CDR1 LNHDA, CDR2 SQIVND (reference sequence). The CDR3 DNA sequence: TGTGCCAGTAGTATTTGGTCAGCTAATGAAAAACTGTTTTTT. Translated, it gives CASSIWSANEKLFF.

V is TRBV2 and J is TRBJ1-3, with TRBD1 matching 7 bases. The CDR3 consists of 17 residues. CDR1 is SNHLY and CDR2 is FYNNEI in the germline V gene. The V and J ends lost 6 bases and 0 bases, in that order; junction bases with no gene match: 11. Written as DNA, the CDR3 is TGTGCCAGCAGCGCGAATCCTCCAGGGGGCTCTGGAAACACCATATATTTT. This sequence encodes CASSANPPGGSGNTIYF. Together with reference TRBV2 and TRBJ1-3, the CDR3 gives the full variable domain: EPEVTQTPSHQVTQMGQEVILRCVPISNHLYFYWYRQILGQKVEFLVSFYNNEISEKSEIFDDQFSVERPDGSNFTLKIRSTKLEDSAMYFCASSANPPGGSGNTIYFGEGSWLTVV.

CDR3 sequence: CSGRTGVGYTF. The CDR3 DNA follows: TGCAGCGGCAGGACAGGGGTCGGCTACACCTTC. The V call is TRBV29-1, the J call TRBJ1-2; 9 nucleotides match TRBD1. The V and J ends lost 7 bases and 8 bases, in that order; junction bases with no gene match: 5. CDR1 and CDR2 from the germline V gene are SQVTM and ANQGSEA. The CDR3 is 11 residues long. The whole variable domain, filled in from reference TRBV29-1 and TRBJ1-2, reads SAVISQKPSRDICQRGTSLTIQCQVDSQVTMMFWYRQQPGQSLTLIATANQGSEATYESGFVIDKFPISRPNLTFSTLTVSNMSPEDSSIYLCSGRTGVGYTFGSGTRLTVV.

For this clone: Other DNA sequences in this sample translate to the same CDR3. V is TRBV25-1 and J is TRBJ1-2, with TRBD1 matching 10 bases. V shed 2 bases and J 11 bases; nucleotides not matched to a gene: 11. Germline CDR1 reads MGHDK; CDR2 reads SYGVNS. CDR3 length: 15 residues. The chain's CDR3 is CASSEPGTGEGGYTF. CDR3 nucleotides: TGTGCCAGCAGTGAACCCGGGACAGGGGAAGGTGGTTACACCTTC.

This sequence joins TRBV28 and TRBJ1-5; 7 nucleotides align to TRBD1. The V gene end was trimmed by 5 bases and the J gene end by 5 bases; junction bases not matched to a gene: 9. Germline CDR1 MDHEN, CDR2 SYDVKM. This CDR3 is built from 15 residues. The CDR3 DNA reads TGTGCCAGCAGTCTCGTCGGGACAGCTCATCAGCCCCAGCATTTT. Translating it yields CASSLVGTAHQPQHF.

This chain uses TRBV5-8 with TRBJ1-1, with D perhaps TRBD1 (5 bases). CDR3 size: 14 residues. CDR1 is SGHTS and CDR2 is YDEGEE in the germline V gene. Trimming took 8 bases from V and 0 from J, leaving 14 bases between them. CDR3 sequence (DNA): TGTGCCAGTAGTAGGGGAGGCGTGAACACTGAAGCTTTCTTT. Translated, it gives CASSRGGVNTEAFF.

This clone was found once. This rearrangement joins TRBV27 to TRBJ2-5; 9 nucleotides match TRBD2. Losses at the gene ends were 4 bases for V and 7 bases for J; bases not matched to a gene: 4. CDR1 is MNHEY and CDR2 is SMNVEV in the germline V gene (reference sequence). CDR3 length: 13 amino acids. CDR3 sequence reads: CASSWLAGRTQYF. The CDR3 bases are TGTGCCAGCAGTTGGCTAGCGGGACGGACCCAGTACTTC.

This chain connects TRBV5-4 to TRBJ1-2, with no clear D. The CDR3 has 17 amino acids. V shed 1 base and J shed 2 bases, with 18 bases lying between them. Germline CDR1 reads SGHNT; CDR2 reads YYREEE (reference sequence). CDR3 region: CASSLYSYLSGNYGYTF. CDR3 DNA sequence: TGTGCCAGCAGCTTGTACAGTTACCTCAGTGGGAACTATGGCTACACCTTC.

This chain joins TRBV5-1 and TRBJ1-4; 8 nucleotides align to TRBD1. Germline loops: CDR1 SGHRS, CDR2 YFSETQ. This CDR3 region has 18 residues. J lost 7 bases, V lost 5 bases, and 19 bases had no gene match. DNA of the CDR3: TGCGCCAGCAGGACCGACAGGGGCGAGTATTTACGTGGTGAAAAACTGTTTTTT. Translation gives CASRTDRGEYLRGEKLFF.

The V call is TRBV6-5, the J call TRBJ2-1; 9 bases match TRBD2. Germline CDR1 and CDR2: MNHEY and SVGAGI. The ends lost 5 bases at V and 5 bases at J; junction bases unmatched: 4. The CDR3 is made up of 14 amino acids. The CDR3 DNA sequence: TGTGCCAGCAGTAGCGGGGGGCAAAACAATGAGCAGTTCTTC. This gives the protein CASSSGGQNNEQFF.

V and J are TRBV7-9 and TRBJ2-1, with 7 bases identical to TRBD2. Germline CDR1 is SEHNR and CDR2 is FQNEAQ (reference sequence). With 0 bases clipped from V and 5 bases from J, the junction kept 10 bases outside the gene matches. The CDR3 length is 17 residues. The CDR3 here is CASSLAWGGLADNEQFF. The CDR3 coding sequence is TGTGCCAGCAGCTTAGCGTGGGGTGGGCTAGCGGACAATGAGCAGTTCTTC.

This chain uses TRBV6-5 with TRBJ1-2; a possible D gene is TRBD1 (5 bases). Trimming took 6 bases from V and 4 from J, leaving 15 bases between them. The CDR3 length is 14 residues. In germline, CDR1 is MNHEY, CDR2 SVGAGI. The CDR3 nucleotides read TGTGCCAGCAGGAGGGACCTAGGGCTCTATGGCTACACCTTC. Protein product: CASRRDLGLYGYTF.